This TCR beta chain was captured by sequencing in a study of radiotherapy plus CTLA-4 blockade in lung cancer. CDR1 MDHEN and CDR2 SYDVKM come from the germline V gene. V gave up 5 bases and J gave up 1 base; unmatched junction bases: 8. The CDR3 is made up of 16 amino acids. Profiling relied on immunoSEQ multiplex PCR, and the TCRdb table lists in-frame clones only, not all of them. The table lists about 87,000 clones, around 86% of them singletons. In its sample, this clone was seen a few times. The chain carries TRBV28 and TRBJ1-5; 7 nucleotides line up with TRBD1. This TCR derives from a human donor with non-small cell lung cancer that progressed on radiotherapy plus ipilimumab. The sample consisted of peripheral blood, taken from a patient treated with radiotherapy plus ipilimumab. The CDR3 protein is CASSALTGLSNQPQHF. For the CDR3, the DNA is TGTGCCAGCAGTGCCCTGACAGGGTTGAGCAATCAGCCCCAGCATTTT.